This T cell receptor (beta chain) was obtained from a study of T-cell memory formation after mild COVID-19. Trimming removed 4 bases at V and 8 bases at J, with 13 bases between. This CDR3 has 13 residues. Germline lookup yields CDR1 SGHRS and CDR2 YFSETQ. TCRdb re-called the 5' RACE reads through MiXCR, storing one row per CDR3 protein. The table records under 700,000 distinct CDR3 sequences, roughly 21% of them present only once. In this sample, this clonotype turned up a few times. The sequenced sample consisted of PBMCs or a T cell subset sorted from them (not recorded which). This sequence joins TRBV5-1 and TRBJ2-1; weak D call: TRBD2 (5 bases). The sequence derives from an adult woman who had mild COVID-19 (a few samples of this study predate the infection). Cell type and time point are not known. This CDR3 is CASSPEVQYEQFF. The CDR3 nucleotides read TGCGCCAGCAGCCCGGAGGTACAGTATGAGCAGTTCTTC.